Described below is a single T cell receptor (beta chain) sequence and its context. Its antigen is as yet unknown. The data originate from a study of graft-versus-host responses after intestinal transplantation. On the study more broadly: Transplant types were multivisceral, liver-intestinal, or isolated intestinal. Every transplant recipient was induced with anti-thymocyte globulin, then maintained on tacrolimus and steroids for about three years. Study findings and constraints: Peak GvH clone levels in circulation were associated with early post-transplant HvG declines.

CDR1 and CDR2 from the germline V gene are SGHNT and YYREEE (reference sequence). Trimming removed 2 bases at V and 0 bases at J, with 6 bases between. This CDR3 comprises 15 residues. Data came from immunoSEQ multiplex PCR; TCRdb stores just in-frame clones and leaves some out. The table shows 35,000 to 55,000 clones, with roughly 91% occurring only once. Specimen: PBMCs, collected about 120 weeks after a first intestinal transplant, on the day of a second. The clonotype originates from a human patient who received an intestinal transplant, so some T cells may come from the graft donor. J is TRBJ2-6 and V is TRBV5-4; D may be TRBD1 (6 bases). The CDR3 bases are TGTGCCAGCAGCTTACAGGGCTCTGGGGCCAACGTCCTGACTTTC. Its translation: CASSLQGSGANVLTF.